This record covers a single T cell receptor (beta chain). These data belong to a study of blood T cells in healthy people across ages. A second roughly 6 to 12 cycle PCR used barcoded and J-beta primers. Each CDR3 protein gets one entry after TCRdb re-called the 5' RACE reads with MiXCR. Of roughly 1,000,000 distinct CDR3 sequences listed, around 25% are singletons. Germline values: CDR1 MGHDK, CDR2 SYGVNS. Trimming stripped 7 bases from V and 5 bases from J, with 8 bases between. The CDR3 is 11 amino acids. These data were likewise used in another study, on T cells of mothers and their children.

The chain combines TRBV25-1 with TRBJ2-5; no clear D. The sequence derives from a girl aged 2-10 years in good health. The sequenced sample was blood. The CDR3 nucleotides read TGTGCCAGCACTTCACAGGAGACCCAGTACTTC. Its translation: CASTSQETQYF.